Listed here is a single T cell receptor (beta chain). The data originate from a study of molecular identifiers for immune sequencing clone quantification. V was trimmed by 8 bases and J by 8 bases, leaving 18 bases between them. CDR1 is MDHEN and CDR2 is SYDVKM in the germline V gene. The CDR3 has 13 residues. TCRdb fed the PCR reads into MiXCR, producing one record per CDR3 protein. Seen here are under 600,000 distinct CDR3 sequences, roughly 26% observed once, and the top ten hold around 0.8%. This chain joins TRBV28 and TRBJ1-2; D unclear. Sequencing input: naive CD8+ T cells from blood, with Jurkat cell RNA spiked in. This sample's subset: FACS-sorted CD8+CD4-CCR7+CD45RA+ naive T cells. The sequence derives from a human donor in good health. Some libraries in this study had Jurkat cell RNA spiked in. CDR3: CASWSFEGNGYTF. The CDR3 region has the DNA TGTGCCAGCTGGAGTTTCGAAGGGAACGGCTACACCTTC.